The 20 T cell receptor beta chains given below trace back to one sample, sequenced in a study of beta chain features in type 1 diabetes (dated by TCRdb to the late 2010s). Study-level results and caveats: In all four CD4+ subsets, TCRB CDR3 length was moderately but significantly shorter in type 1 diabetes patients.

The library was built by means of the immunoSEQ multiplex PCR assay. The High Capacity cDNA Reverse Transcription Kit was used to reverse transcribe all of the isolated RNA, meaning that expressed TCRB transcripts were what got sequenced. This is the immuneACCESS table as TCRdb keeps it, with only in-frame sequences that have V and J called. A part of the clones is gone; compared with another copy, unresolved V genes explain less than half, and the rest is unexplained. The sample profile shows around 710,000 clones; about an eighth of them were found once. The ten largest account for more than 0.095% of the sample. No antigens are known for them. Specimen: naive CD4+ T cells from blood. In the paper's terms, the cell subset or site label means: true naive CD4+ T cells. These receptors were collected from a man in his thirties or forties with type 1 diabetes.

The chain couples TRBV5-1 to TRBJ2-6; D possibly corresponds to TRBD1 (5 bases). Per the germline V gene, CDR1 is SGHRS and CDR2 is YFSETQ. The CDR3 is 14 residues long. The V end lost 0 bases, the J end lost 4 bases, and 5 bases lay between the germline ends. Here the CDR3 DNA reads TGCGCCAGCAGCTTGGGGACAGGGGCCAACGTCCTGACTTTC. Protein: CASSLGTGANVLTF.

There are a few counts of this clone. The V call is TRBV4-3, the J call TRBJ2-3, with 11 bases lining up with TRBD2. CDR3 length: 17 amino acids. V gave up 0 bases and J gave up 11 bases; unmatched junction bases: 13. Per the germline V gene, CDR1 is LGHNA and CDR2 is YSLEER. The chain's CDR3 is CASSQEDGTSGPFRQYF. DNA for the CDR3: TGCGCCAGCAGCCAAGAGGATGGGACTAGCGGTCCGTTTAGGCAGTATTTT.

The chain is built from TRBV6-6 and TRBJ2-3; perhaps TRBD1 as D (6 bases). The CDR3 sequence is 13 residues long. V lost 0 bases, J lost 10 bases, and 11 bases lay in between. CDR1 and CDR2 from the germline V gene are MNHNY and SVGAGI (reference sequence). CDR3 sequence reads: CASSYSDSSPQYF. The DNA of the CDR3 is TGTGCCAGCAGTTACTCGGACAGCTCTCCGCAGTATTTT.

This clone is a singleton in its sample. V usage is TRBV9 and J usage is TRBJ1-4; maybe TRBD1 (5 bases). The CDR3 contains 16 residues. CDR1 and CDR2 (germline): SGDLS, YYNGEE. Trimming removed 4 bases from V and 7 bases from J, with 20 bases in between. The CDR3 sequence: CASSPRDSPVGEKLFF. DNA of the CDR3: TGTGCCAGCAGCCCTAGGGACTCCCCGGTGGGTGAAAAACTGTTTTTT.

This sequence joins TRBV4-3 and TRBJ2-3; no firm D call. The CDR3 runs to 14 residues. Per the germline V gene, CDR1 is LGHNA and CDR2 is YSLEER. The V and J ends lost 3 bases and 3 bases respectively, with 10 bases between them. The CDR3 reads CASSHTSRTDTQYF. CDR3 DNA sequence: TGCGCCAGCAGCCATACCAGCCGGACAGATACGCAGTATTTT.

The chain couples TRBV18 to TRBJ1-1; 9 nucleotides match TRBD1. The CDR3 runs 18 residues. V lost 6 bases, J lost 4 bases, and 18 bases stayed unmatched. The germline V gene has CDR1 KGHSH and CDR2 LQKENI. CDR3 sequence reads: CASSPLLFPGQGSTEAFF. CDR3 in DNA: TGTGCCAGCTCTCCTCTTCTTTTTCCGGGACAGGGTTCCACTGAAGCTTTCTTT.

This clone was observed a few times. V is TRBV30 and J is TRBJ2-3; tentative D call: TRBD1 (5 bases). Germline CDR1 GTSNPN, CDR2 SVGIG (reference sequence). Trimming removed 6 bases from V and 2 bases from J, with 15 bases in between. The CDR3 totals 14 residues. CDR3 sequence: CACPGAGNTDTQYF. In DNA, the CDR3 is TGTGCCTGCCCTGGGGCAGGTAACACAGATACGCAGTATTTT.

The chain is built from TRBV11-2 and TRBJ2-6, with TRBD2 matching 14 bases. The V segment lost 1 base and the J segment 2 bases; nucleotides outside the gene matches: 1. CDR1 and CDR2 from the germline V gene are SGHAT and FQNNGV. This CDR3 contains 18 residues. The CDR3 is CASSLVGLAGAGANVLTF. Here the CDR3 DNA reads TGTGCCAGCAGCTTAGTGGGACTAGCGGGAGCTGGGGCCAACGTCCTGACTTTC.

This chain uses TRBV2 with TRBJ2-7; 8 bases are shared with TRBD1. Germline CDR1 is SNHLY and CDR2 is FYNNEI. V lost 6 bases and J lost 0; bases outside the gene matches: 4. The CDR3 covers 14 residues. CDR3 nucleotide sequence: TGTGCCAGCAGATACAGGGGGAGCTCCTACGAGCAGTACTTC. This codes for CASRYRGSSYEQYF.

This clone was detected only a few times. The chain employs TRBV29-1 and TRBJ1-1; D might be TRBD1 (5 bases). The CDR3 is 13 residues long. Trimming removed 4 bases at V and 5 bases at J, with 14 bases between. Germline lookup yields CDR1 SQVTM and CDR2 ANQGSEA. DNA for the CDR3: TGCAGCGTTGGAAGGGGCGGCGGGACTGAAGCTTTCTTT. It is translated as CSVGRGGGTEAFF.

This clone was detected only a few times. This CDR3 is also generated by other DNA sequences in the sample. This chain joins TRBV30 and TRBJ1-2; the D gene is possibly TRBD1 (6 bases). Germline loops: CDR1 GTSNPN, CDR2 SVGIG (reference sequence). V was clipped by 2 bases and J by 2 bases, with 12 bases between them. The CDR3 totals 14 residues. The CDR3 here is CAWSLRQANYGYTF. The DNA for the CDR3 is TGTGCCTGGAGTCTCAGACAGGCCAACTATGGCTACACCTTC.

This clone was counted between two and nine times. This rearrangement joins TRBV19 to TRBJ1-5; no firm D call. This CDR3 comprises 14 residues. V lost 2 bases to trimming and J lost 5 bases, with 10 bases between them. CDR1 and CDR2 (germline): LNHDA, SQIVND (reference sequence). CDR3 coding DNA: TGTGCCAGTAGTATATCAGGATCCCATCAGCCCCAGCATTTT. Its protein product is CASSISGSHQPQHF.

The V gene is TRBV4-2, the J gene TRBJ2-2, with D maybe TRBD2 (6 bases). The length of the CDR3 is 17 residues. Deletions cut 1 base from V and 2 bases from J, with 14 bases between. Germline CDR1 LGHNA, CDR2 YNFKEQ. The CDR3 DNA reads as TGTGCCAGCAGCCAAGCCGCACTAGCCCTTAACACCGGGGAGCTGTTTTTT. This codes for CASSQAALALNTGELFF.

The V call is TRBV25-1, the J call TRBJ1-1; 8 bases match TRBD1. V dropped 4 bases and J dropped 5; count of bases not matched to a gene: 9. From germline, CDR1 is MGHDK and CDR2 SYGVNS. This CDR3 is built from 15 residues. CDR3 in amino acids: CASSASDRAGTEAFF. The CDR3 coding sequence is TGTGCCAGCAGTGCTTCGGACAGGGCGGGGACTGAAGCTTTCTTT.

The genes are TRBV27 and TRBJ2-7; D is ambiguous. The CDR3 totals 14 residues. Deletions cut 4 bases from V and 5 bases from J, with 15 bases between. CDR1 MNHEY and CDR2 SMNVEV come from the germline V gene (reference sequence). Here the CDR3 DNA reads TGTGCCAGCAGTTCAAGGACCAACGGCCACGAGCAGTACTTC. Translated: CASSSRTNGHEQYF.

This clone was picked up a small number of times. The CDR3 coding sequence is TGTGCCAGCAGCGTAGGGACAGGGGAAGGCTACACCTTC. This translates into CASSVGTGEGYTF. This chain connects TRBV9 to TRBJ1-2; 9 nucleotides line up with TRBD1. Germline V CDR1 and CDR2: SGDLS, YYNGEE. Trimming cost V 0 bases and J 8 bases; bases outside gene matches: 2. CDR3 length: 13 residues.

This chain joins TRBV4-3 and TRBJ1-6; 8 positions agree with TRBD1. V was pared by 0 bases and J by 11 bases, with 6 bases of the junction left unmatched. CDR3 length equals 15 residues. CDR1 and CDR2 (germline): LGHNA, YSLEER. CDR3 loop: CASSQEGQGQAPLHF. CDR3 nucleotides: TGCGCCAGCAGCCAAGAAGGGCAGGGACAGGCACCCCTCCACTTT.

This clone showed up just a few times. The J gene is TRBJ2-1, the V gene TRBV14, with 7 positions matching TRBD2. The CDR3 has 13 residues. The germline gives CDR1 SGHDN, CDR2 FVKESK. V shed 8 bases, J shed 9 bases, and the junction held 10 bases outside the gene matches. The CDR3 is CASCRMSGGEQFF. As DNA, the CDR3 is TGTGCCAGCTGCAGGATGTCGGGAGGTGAGCAGTTCTTC.

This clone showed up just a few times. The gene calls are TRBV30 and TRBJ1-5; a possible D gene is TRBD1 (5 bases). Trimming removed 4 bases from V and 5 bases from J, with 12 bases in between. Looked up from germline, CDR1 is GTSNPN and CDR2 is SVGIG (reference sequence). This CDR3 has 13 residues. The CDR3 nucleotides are TGTGCCTGGACCCCCGGGGGTCATCAGCCCCAGCATTTT. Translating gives CAWTPGGHQPQHF.

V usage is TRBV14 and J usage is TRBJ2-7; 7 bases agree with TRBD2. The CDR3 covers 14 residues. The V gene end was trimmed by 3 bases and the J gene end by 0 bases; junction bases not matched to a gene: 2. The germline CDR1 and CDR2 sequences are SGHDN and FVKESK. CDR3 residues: CASSQRGSSYEQYF. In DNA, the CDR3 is TGTGCCAGCAGCCAGCGGGGGAGCTCCTACGAGCAGTACTTC.